This T cell receptor beta chain was identified during a study of blood T cell repertoires in COVID-19. Participant reports of clinical history set cohort assignment. Symptom resolution, clearance, or two negative PCRs marked the recovered donors of Cohort 3. The V end lost 0 bases, the J end lost 2 bases, and 6 bases lay between the germline ends. Germline CDR1 reads SGDLS; CDR2 reads YYNGEE. This CDR3 has 13 residues. TCRdb's table, derived via immunoSEQ multiplex PCR, lists solely in-frame clones and lacks some. The repertoire holds approximately 170,000 clones, with 80% to 85% as singletons. The rearrangement links TRBV9 to TRBJ2-7; no reliable D call. The sequence was collected from a woman in her fifties or sixties who had recovered from COVID-19. Sequencing used PBMCs or T cells enriched from blood (not recorded which). DNA for the CDR3: TGTGCCAGCAGCGTAGAACCAGCCTACGAGCAGTACTTC. Translation gives CASSVEPAYEQYF.